A selection of T cell receptor beta chains follows, all from one sample in a study of cytomegalovirus exposure and HLA in healthy donors. Libraries were prepared by immunoSEQ multiplex PCR; TCRdb keeps only in-frame clonotypes and omits some of them. This sample's table reports fewer than 150,000 clones. The sample taken for sequencing was PBMCs. All receptors come from a man aged 35 to 55 in good health and CMV-seronegative. The CDR3 runs from the conserved cysteine through the conserved F or W. The D gene is left open where the match is weak.

V gene: TRBV19
D gene: NA
J gene: TRBJ2-7
CDR3 protein: CASSIGAGSYEQYF
CDR3 DNA: TGTGCCAGTAGTATAGGGGCAGGCTCCTACGAGCAGTACTTC

V gene: TRBV6-6
D gene: TRBD2
J gene: TRBJ2-3
CDR3 protein: CASSLRLAGGRGTQYF
CDR3 DNA: TGTGCCAGCAGTTTAAGACTAGCGGGGGGGCGGGGTACGCAGTATTTT

V gene: TRBV2
D gene: NA
J gene: TRBJ1-5
CDR3 protein: CASAPLVRGGPQPQHF
CDR3 DNA: TGTGCCAGCGCCCCCTTGGTCCGGGGAGGACCTCAGCCCCAGCATTTT

V gene: TRBV7-2
D gene: NA
J gene: TRBJ1-2
CDR3 protein: CASSDGRRDGYGYTF
CDR3 DNA: TGTGCCAGCAGTGATGGTCGGAGGGATGGGTATGGCTACACCTTC

V gene: TRBV4-2
D gene: TRBD1
J gene: TRBJ1-4
CDR3 protein: CASSQELQQGQNEKLFF
CDR3 DNA: TGTGCCAGCAGCCAAGAACTACAACAGGGACAGAATGAAAAACTGTTTTTT

V gene: TRBV27
D gene: TRBD1
J gene: TRBJ2-1
CDR3 protein: CASSSQTGVVYNEQFF
CDR3 DNA: TGTGCCAGCAGTTCACAAACAGGGGTGGTATACAATGAGCAGTTCTTC

V gene: TRBV6-5
D gene: NA
J gene: TRBJ1-2
CDR3 protein: CASSYSQGNYGYTF
CDR3 DNA: TGTGCCAGCAGTTACTCCCAGGGGAACTATGGCTACACCTTC

V gene: TRBV11-2
D gene: NA
J gene: TRBJ1-1
CDR3 protein: CASSSGENTEAFF
CDR3 DNA: TGTGCCAGCAGCTCCGGAGAGAACACTGAAGCTTTCTTT

V gene: TRBV6-4
D gene: NA
J gene: TRBJ1-2
CDR3 protein: CASSDLQGQGYTF
CDR3 DNA: TGTGCCAGCAGTGATCTGCAGGGTCAGGGCTACACCTTC

V gene: TRBV10-3
D gene: TRBD2
J gene: TRBJ2-1
CDR3 protein: CAISPTTSGSTYNEQFF
CDR3 DNA: TGTGCCATCAGCCCCACCACTAGCGGGTCGACCTACAATGAGCAGTTCTTC

V gene: TRBV6-5
D gene: NA
J gene: TRBJ1-2
CDR3 protein: CASSYDSNYGYTF
CDR3 DNA: TGTGCCAGCAGTTACGACAGTAACTATGGCTACACCTTC

V gene: TRBV5-5
D gene: NA
J gene: TRBJ1-1
CDR3 protein: CASSLQTQGRNTEAFF
CDR3 DNA: TGTGCCAGCAGCTTACAAACCCAGGGCCGGAACACTGAAGCTTTCTTT

V gene: TRBV7-3
D gene: NA
J gene: TRBJ2-3
CDR3 protein: CASSLGATDTQYF
CDR3 DNA: TGTGCCAGCAGCTTGGGGGCTACAGATACGCAGTATTTT

V gene: TRBV6-5
D gene: TRBD1
J gene: TRBJ2-7
CDR3 protein: CASSPKDRAYEQYF
CDR3 DNA: TGTGCCAGCAGTCCCAAAGACAGGGCCTACGAGCAGTACTTC

V gene: TRBV4-3
D gene: NA
J gene: TRBJ1-1
CDR3 protein: CASSQVGRNTEAFF
CDR3 DNA: TGCGCCAGCAGCCAAGTTGGCCGGAACACTGAAGCTTTCTTT

V gene: TRBV19
D gene: TRBD2
J gene: TRBJ2-7
CDR3 protein: CASSISAGTILRGQYF
CDR3 DNA: TGTGCCAGTAGTATTTCAGCAGGGACTATCCTACGAGGGCAGTACTTC

V gene: TRBV10-3
D gene: TRBD2
J gene: TRBJ2-2
CDR3 protein: CATQDSGGDTGELFF
CDR3 DNA: TGTGCCACCCAGGATAGCGGGGGAGACACCGGGGAGCTGTTTTTT

V gene: TRBV18
D gene: NA
J gene: TRBJ1-2
CDR3 protein: CASFRGGAHGAYGYTF
CDR3 DNA: TGTGCCAGCTTCCGAGGGGGGGCCCATGGGGCCTATGGCTACACCTTC

V gene: TRBV19
D gene: NA
J gene: TRBJ2-3
CDR3 protein: CASRTAPSTDTQYF
CDR3 DNA: TGTGCCAGTAGGACTGCTCCTAGCACAGATACGCAGTATTTT

V gene: TRBV27
D gene: TRBD2
J gene: TRBJ2-3
CDR3 protein: CASSKRGSTTDTQYF
CDR3 DNA: TGTGCCAGCAGTAAGCGGGGGAGTACCACAGATACGCAGTATTTT

V gene: TRBV19
D gene: NA
J gene: TRBJ2-6
CDR3 protein: CASNPGEGTTGANVLTF
CDR3 DNA: TGTGCCAGTAATCCGGGCGAGGGAACTACTGGGGCCAACGTCCTGACTTTC

V gene: TRBV5-5
D gene: TRBD1
J gene: TRBJ1-6
CDR3 protein: CASSFGQANSPLHF
CDR3 DNA: TGTGCCAGCAGCTTTGGACAGGCCAATTCACCCCTCCACTTT

V gene: TRBV7-4
D gene: NA
J gene: TRBJ2-5
CDR3 protein: CASSLFPPAGETQYF
CDR3 DNA: TGTGCCAGCAGCTTATTCCCCCCAGCGGGAGAGACCCAGTACTTC

V gene: TRBV5-1
D gene: NA
J gene: TRBJ1-2
CDR3 protein: CASSSLSPYGYTF
CDR3 DNA: TGCGCCAGCAGCTCCCTTTCTCCCTATGGCTACACCTTC

V gene: TRBV7-8
D gene: NA
J gene: TRBJ1-5
CDR3 protein: CASSFQGNQPQHF
CDR3 DNA: TGTGCCAGCAGTTTCCAGGGGAATCAGCCCCAGCATTTT

V gene: TRBV7-2
D gene: TRBD2
J gene: TRBJ2-2
CDR3 protein: CASSPLAGSGELFF
CDR3 DNA: TGTGCCAGCAGCCCGCTAGCGGGGTCCGGGGAGCTGTTTTTT

V gene: TRBV7-2
D gene: NA
J gene: TRBJ1-2
CDR3 protein: CASSLGPPNYGYTF
CDR3 DNA: TGTGCCAGCAGCTTAGGGCCCCCAAACTATGGCTACACCTTC

V gene: TRBV2
D gene: TRBD1
J gene: TRBJ1-1
CDR3 protein: CASSGTGETEAFF
CDR3 DNA: TGTGCCAGCAGCGGGACAGGGGAAACTGAAGCTTTCTTT

V gene: TRBV5-1
D gene: TRBD1
J gene: TRBJ2-5
CDR3 protein: CASSSSQGGQETQYF
CDR3 DNA: TGCGCCAGCAGCTCGTCACAGGGGGGCCAAGAGACCCAGTACTTC

V gene: TRBV2
D gene: NA
J gene: TRBJ2-6
CDR3 protein: CASSVSSGANVLTF
CDR3 DNA: TGTGCCAGCAGTGTTAGCTCTGGGGCCAACGTCCTGACTTTC

V gene: TRBV4-1
D gene: TRBD2
J gene: TRBJ2-7
CDR3 protein: CASSQRGTSGYEQYF
CDR3 DNA: TGCGCCAGCAGCCAACGTGGGACTAGCGGCTACGAGCAGTACTTC

V gene: TRBV5-4
D gene: NA
J gene: TRBJ1-6
CDR3 protein: CASSIRSLYNSPLHF
CDR3 DNA: TGTGCCAGCAGTATAAGGAGCCTTTATAATTCACCCCTCCACTTT

V gene: TRBV5-4
D gene: TRBD1
J gene: TRBJ1-4
CDR3 protein: CASSLPPGQGNEKLFF
CDR3 DNA: TGTGCCAGCAGCTTGCCCCCGGGACAGGGGAATGAAAAACTGTTTTTT

V gene: TRBV10-3
D gene: NA
J gene: TRBJ2-2
CDR3 protein: CAIKGGAYTGELFF
CDR3 DNA: TGTGCCATCAAAGGGGGGGCCTACACCGGGGAGCTGTTTTTT

V gene: TRBV6-5
D gene: TRBD1
J gene: TRBJ1-6
CDR3 protein: CASSATGFEHSPLHF
CDR3 DNA: TGTGCCAGCAGTGCGACAGGGTTTGAACATTCACCCCTCCACTTT

V gene: TRBV2
D gene: TRBD1
J gene: TRBJ1-2
CDR3 protein: CASSFFGTANYGYTF
CDR3 DNA: TGTGCCAGCAGTTTCTTCGGGACAGCTAACTATGGCTACACCTTC

V gene: TRBV7-2
D gene: NA
J gene: TRBJ1-5
CDR3 protein: CASSKQGDQPQHF
CDR3 DNA: TGTGCCAGCAGCAAACAGGGAGATCAGCCCCAGCATTTT

V gene: TRBV6-5
D gene: NA
J gene: TRBJ1-3
CDR3 protein: CASSYHISSGNTIYF
CDR3 DNA: TGTGCCAGCAGTTACCACATCAGCTCTGGAAACACCATATATTTT

V gene: TRBV2
D gene: NA
J gene: TRBJ1-6
CDR3 protein: CASSEGAGAHNSPLHF
CDR3 DNA: TGTGCCAGCAGTGAAGGGGCAGGGGCTCATAATTCACCCCTCCACTTT

V gene: TRBV28
D gene: TRBD1
J gene: TRBJ2-7
CDR3 protein: CASRTGQDPYEQYF
CDR3 DNA: TGTGCCAGCAGGACGGGACAGGACCCCTACGAGCAGTACTTC

V gene: TRBV7-3
D gene: NA
J gene: TRBJ2-3
CDR3 protein: CASSFGGGQKDTQYF
CDR3 DNA: TGTGCCAGCAGCTTTGGGGGGGGGCAAAAAGATACGCAGTATTTT

V gene: TRBV10-3
D gene: NA
J gene: TRBJ1-4
CDR3 protein: CATQLDPGKVEKLFF
CDR3 DNA: TGTGCCACCCAACTGGACCCGGGAAAGGTTGAAAAACTGTTTTTT

V gene: TRBV7-2
D gene: TRBD1
J gene: TRBJ1-2
CDR3 protein: CASSDGQGMGYTF
CDR3 DNA: TGTGCCAGCAGCGACGGACAGGGGATGGGCTACACCTTC

V gene: TRBV27
D gene: NA
J gene: TRBJ1-3
CDR3 protein: CASSLKPRGNTIYF
CDR3 DNA: TGTGCCAGCAGTTTAAAACCCAGGGGAAACACCATATATTTT

V gene: TRBV6-5
D gene: TRBD1
J gene: TRBJ2-7
CDR3 protein: CASSQGQGRSYEQYF
CDR3 DNA: TGTGCCAGCAGCCAAGGACAGGGCAGGTCCTACGAGCAGTACTTC